The 23 T cell receptor beta chains below come from one sample, sequenced in a study of shared clonotypes between healthy human individuals. Assay used: immunoSEQ multiplex PCR; TCRdb lists only in-frame clones, some missing. Here the sample spans 2 million to 2.5 million clones, approximately 93% being singletons. What was sequenced was naive CD4+ T cells from PBMCs. The subset here: CD45RA+ positively selected. Receptors were obtained from a young man in good health. Some clones in this sample may be carry-over from other donors' samples.

This rearrangement joins TRBV5-6 to TRBJ1-2; D remains unclear. Germline CDR1 is SGHDT and CDR2 is YYEEEE. The CDR3 contains 16 residues. Trimming removed 3 bases from V and 8 bases from J, with 23 bases in between. The CDR3 protein is CASSSTDWPTLRGYTF. The CDR3 coding sequence is TGTGCCAGCAGCTCAACCGACTGGCCCACTTTGAGGGGCTACACCTTC.

The gene calls are TRBV7-8 and TRBJ2-6; TRBD1 is a possible D gene (5 bases). Trimming stripped 8 bases from V and 3 bases from J, with 14 bases between. Germline CDR1 and CDR2: SGHVS and FQNEAQ. The CDR3 has 15 residues. The CDR3, as DNA: TGTGCCAGCCGTACCGCCAGGGTTGGGGCCAACGTCCTGACTTTC. This translates into CASRTARVGANVLTF.

The chain combines TRBV28 with TRBJ1-4, with a tentative D call TRBD1 (6 bases). V was trimmed by 5 bases and J by 8 bases, leaving 18 bases between them. Germline CDR1 is MDHEN and CDR2 is SYDVKM. There are 15 residues in the CDR3. CDR3 nucleotide sequence: TGTGCCAGCAGTCCCTACAGGGCGGCCGGCGAAAAACTGTTTTTT. Its protein is CASSPYRAAGEKLFF.

The chain employs TRBV4-1 and TRBJ1-5; no firm D call. This CDR3 has 13 amino acids. Per germline, CDR1 MGHRA and CDR2 YSYEKL. Trimming took off 4 bases at V and 7 bases at J, with 11 bases between the two ends. CDR3 sequence: CASSPLRGQPQHF. In DNA, the CDR3 is TGCGCCAGCAGCCCTCTTCGCGGACAGCCCCAGCATTTT.

Concerning this clone itself: This sample also contains other DNA sequences that code for the same CDR3. The chain uses TRBV6-5 and TRBJ2-7; D may be TRBD2 (5 bases). Germline CDR1 is MNHEY and CDR2 is SVGAGI. This CDR3 is 13 amino acids long. Trimming shortened V by 6 bases and J by 1 base, and 10 bases separated the two germline ends. The CDR3 DNA reads as TGTGCCAGCAGCCTTCGGGGATCCTACGAGCAGTACTTC. Amino acids: CASSLRGSYEQYF.

The genes are TRBV29-1 and TRBJ2-2; D not certain. CDR1 is SQVTM, CDR2 ANQGSEA, per germline. V was shortened by 7 bases and J by 2 bases, with 14 bases between the two germline ends. This CDR3 is 14 amino acids long. CDR3 loop: CSALQPLNTGELFF. The CDR3 bases are TGCAGCGCCCTACAACCCCTTAACACCGGGGAGCTGTTTTTT.

J is TRBJ1-2 and V is TRBV5-5; D is unresolved. Trimming left V 3 bases short and J 3 bases short, with 12 bases between. CDR1 and CDR2 from the germline V gene are SGHKS and YYEKEE (reference sequence). This CDR3 has 14 residues. The CDR3 here is CASSSLAGYYGYTF. The CDR3 nucleotides read TGTGCCAGCAGCTCGTTGGCGGGGTACTATGGCTACACCTTC.

The chain carries TRBV18 and TRBJ2-2, with 7 nucleotides matching TRBD2. Losses at the gene ends were 3 bases for V and 2 bases for J; bases not matched to a gene: 6. Germline assignment: CDR1 KGHSH and CDR2 LQKENI. The length of the CDR3 is 16 residues. DNA for the CDR3: TGTGCCAGCTCACCGGCCACTAGCGCCAACACCGGGGAGCTGTTTTTT. Translating gives CASSPATSANTGELFF.

The chain combines TRBV5-1 with TRBJ1-1; the D gene is possibly TRBD1 (5 bases). Trimming took off 5 bases at V and 1 base at J, with 18 bases between the two ends. CDR3 length: 16 residues. The germline CDR1 and CDR2 sequences are SGHRS and YFSETQ. The CDR3 is CASRGAASLGNTEAFF. The CDR3 coding sequence is TGCGCCAGCAGAGGGGCAGCATCTCTCGGGAACACTGAAGCTTTCTTT.

DNA for the CDR3: TGTGCCAGCAGTCGCTTCGTAGCAGGGGGCCATGGCTACACCTTC. This codes for CASSRFVAGGHGYTF. The gene calls are TRBV28 and TRBJ1-2, with 8 bases lining up with TRBD1. Germline CDR1 MDHEN, CDR2 SYDVKM. This CDR3 is built from 15 residues. The V and J ends lost 5 bases and 6 bases, in that order; junction bases with no gene match: 11.

The genes are TRBV5-1 and TRBJ2-5; 14 positions agree with TRBD2. Germline V gene data show CDR1 as SGHRS and CDR2 as YFSETQ. The CDR3 covers 21 residues. J was trimmed by 3 bases and V by 4 bases; bases with no gene match: 20. CDR3 residues: CASSPRVPGLAGEPREETQYF. The CDR3 nucleotides are TGCGCCAGCAGCCCACGAGTCCCGGGACTAGCGGGAGAGCCGCGTGAAGAGACCCAGTACTTC.

This chain uses TRBV14 with TRBJ2-7; D unclear. V gave up 1 base and J gave up 4 bases, with 11 bases separating them. The V gene's germline CDR1 is SGHDN and CDR2 FVKESK. The CDR3 extends over 14 amino acids. The CDR3 loop is CASSQGASRYEQYF. CDR3 nucleotides: TGTGCCAGCAGCCAAGGGGCATCAAGGTACGAGCAGTACTTC.

This clone has a single count. The J gene is TRBJ2-7, the V gene TRBV28; the D gene could be TRBD1 or TRBD2 (6 bases each). Germline loops: CDR1 MDHEN, CDR2 SYDVKM. Trimming took 7 bases from V and 3 from J, leaving 19 bases between them. The length of the CDR3 is 15 residues. The CDR3 spells CASKLSGASSYEQYF. The CDR3 DNA reads TGTGCCAGCAAGCTGTCGGGGGCAAGCAGCTACGAGCAGTACTTC. Using reference TRBV28 and TRBJ2-7 for the parts outside the CDR3, the full variable domain is DVKVTQSSRYLVKRTGEKVFLECVQDMDHENMFWYRQDPGLGLRLIYFSYDVKMKEKGDIPEGYSVSREKKERFSLILESASTNQTSMYLCASKLSGASSYEQYFGPGTRLTVT.

The rearrangement joins TRBV20-1 to TRBJ2-1, with D maybe TRBD2 (5 bases). CDR3 length equals 11 residues. The V gene's germline CDR1 is DFQATT and CDR2 SNEGSKA (reference sequence). Trimming removed 0 bases from V and 15 bases from J, with 12 bases in between. The CDR3 nucleotides are TGCAGTGCTAGAGATTTGCGGGCGTCGTTCTTC. As protein: CSARDLRASFF.

The rearrangement links TRBV5-1 to TRBJ2-7; 9 bases line up with TRBD1. Germline CDR1 and CDR2: SGHRS and YFSETQ. The CDR3 runs 14 residues. J lost 6 bases, V lost 4 bases, and 8 bases had no gene match. CDR3 loop: CASSPGTGPGEQYF. CDR3 nucleotides: TGCGCCAGCAGCCCCGGGACAGGGCCCGGCGAGCAGTACTTC.

Regarding this clone: Within the sample, other DNA sequences also encode this same CDR3. The V and J genes are TRBV18 and TRBJ2-1; D may be TRBD1 or TRBD2 (6 bases each). V shed 1 base and J shed 0 bases, with 10 bases lying between them. This CDR3 contains 16 residues. CDR1 is KGHSH, CDR2 LQKENI, per germline. The CDR3: CASSPLGGNSYNEQFF. In nucleotides, the CDR3 is TGTGCCAGCTCACCACTAGGGGGGAACTCCTACAATGAGCAGTTCTTC.

In this sample, this clone turned up once. This chain connects TRBV28 to TRBJ2-5; the D is unclear. Per the germline V gene, CDR1 is MDHEN and CDR2 is SYDVKM. Trimming pared 1 base from V and 5 bases from J, leaving 8 bases between. This CDR3 has 13 residues. The CDR3 sequence is CASSLLHGETQYF. The CDR3 DNA reads as TGTGCCAGCAGTTTATTGCACGGCGAGACCCAGTACTTC.

This clone was seen once. The chain uses TRBV2 and TRBJ1-2; D may be TRBD1 (6 bases). Germline lookup yields CDR1 SNHLY and CDR2 FYNNEI. V was shortened by 4 bases and J by 8 bases, with 14 bases between the two germline ends. The CDR3 is 13 residues long. The CDR3 bases are TGTGCCAGCAGTGGCCTTCGGGGGGCGGGCTACACCTTC. This translates into CASSGLRGAGYTF.

The V gene is TRBV28, the J gene TRBJ2-3; the D gene is possibly TRBD2 (6 bases). The V end was cut by 5 bases, the J end by 6 bases, with 15 bases between. There are 14 residues in the CDR3. Per germline, CDR1 MDHEN and CDR2 SYDVKM. CDR3 nucleotides: TGTGCCAGCAGTCCGAACCCAAGCGGGGATACGCAGTATTTT. It translates to CASSPNPSGDTQYF.

The gene calls are TRBV5-4 and TRBJ2-3; D might be TRBD1 (5 bases). CDR3 length: 12 amino acids. Trimming took 3 bases from V and 6 from J, leaving 8 bases between them. The germline CDR1 and CDR2 sequences are SGHNT and YYREEE (reference sequence). The CDR3, as DNA: TGTGCCAGCAGCTCGACAGCGGATACGCAGTATTTT. It is translated as CASSSTADTQYF. Complete variable domain (other parts from reference TRBV5-4 and TRBJ2-3): ETGVTQSPTHLIKTRGQQVTLRCSSQSGHNTVSWYQQALGQGPQFIFQYYREEENGRGNFPPRFSGLQFPNYSSELNVNALELDDSALYLCASSSTADTQYFGPGTRLTVL.

The chain carries TRBV6-5 and TRBJ1-2; no firm D call. Germline V gene sequence: CDR1 MNHEY, CDR2 SVGAGI. V lost 5 bases, J lost 7 bases, and 8 bases lay in between. The CDR3 loop spans 11 amino acids. Here the CDR3 reads CASSEVSGYTF. CDR3 nucleotides: TGTGCCAGCAGTGAAGTAAGTGGCTACACCTTC.

The rearrangement links TRBV14 to TRBJ2-5, with D possibly matching TRBD2 (6 bases). The CDR3 runs to 14 residues. The germline CDR1 and CDR2 sequences are SGHDN and FVKESK. V lost 4 bases to trimming and J lost 3 bases, with 12 bases between them. The CDR3 reads CASSPRDSKETQYF. The CDR3, as DNA: TGTGCCAGCAGCCCGCGGGACTCGAAAGAGACCCAGTACTTC.

The J gene is TRBJ1-1, the V gene TRBV9, with a weak D call TRBD1 (5 bases). Trimming removed 0 bases from V and 4 bases from J, with 10 bases in between. Germline V CDR1 and CDR2: SGDLS, YYNGEE. The CDR3 spans 14 residues. DNA for the CDR3: TGTGCCAGCAGCGTAGTAACCGGGGGCACTGAAGCTTTCTTT. Protein product: CASSVVTGGTEAFF.